The next 26 T cell receptor beta chains were all read from a single sample in a study of PD-L1 blockade in urothelial cancer (dated by TCRdb to 2016 to 2017). The library was made by the immunoSEQ multiplex PCR assay. TCRdb re-hosts the immuneACCESS table, in-frame sequences only. Its copies lack some clones; in the studies checked, an unresolved V gene accounts for under half of them, and the cause for the rest is not known. This sample has about 15,000 clones in its table, and more than 75% of those were observed once. The ten largest clones capture 13% to 15% of the sample. This specimen consisted of PBMCs, obtained around atezolizumab (anti-PD-L1) treatment. These receptors were obtained from a man in his 70s with urothelial cancer.

The chain carries TRBV27 and TRBJ2-1; 7 nucleotides align to TRBD2. The CDR3 loop spans 16 amino acids. Germline V gene lookup returns CDR1 MNHEY and CDR2 SMNVEV (reference sequence). V lost 5 bases and J lost 8; bases outside the gene matches: 15. CDR3 in amino acids: CASSNPSGQSLDEQFF. The CDR3 DNA is TGTGCCAGCAGTAACCCTAGCGGCCAATCCTTGGATGAGCAGTTCTTC.

This rearrangement joins TRBV30 to TRBJ2-7; maybe TRBD1 (5 bases). The V end was cut by 2 bases, the J end by 3 bases, with 17 bases between. The CDR3 is 15 residues long. Per germline, CDR1 GTSNPN and CDR2 SVGIG (reference sequence). The CDR3 sequence: CAWSIRERGYYEQYF. CDR3 in DNA: TGTGCCTGGAGTATTAGGGAAAGGGGATACTACGAGCAGTACTTC.

The chain couples TRBV5-1 to TRBJ2-2, with D tentatively TRBD2 (5 bases). Per germline, CDR1 SGHRS and CDR2 YFSETQ. The V end was cut by 5 bases, the J end by 2 bases, with 16 bases between. This CDR3 is built from 16 residues. This CDR3 is CASREGSVANTGELFF. The CDR3, as DNA: TGCGCCAGCAGAGAGGGATCAGTAGCAAACACCGGGGAGCTGTTTTTT.

The rearrangement uses TRBV4-2 and TRBJ2-5; D gene unclear. Trimming left V 1 base short and J 0 bases short, with 9 bases between. CDR1 and CDR2 from the germline V gene are LGHNA and YNFKEQ. The CDR3 is made up of 15 amino acids. CDR3 coding DNA: TGTGCCAGCAGCCAAGTTTTGTCAAACCAAGAGACCCAGTACTTC. Residues: CASSQVLSNQETQYF.

The rearrangement joins TRBV7-2 to TRBJ2-3; 10 bases align to TRBD2. Germline lookup yields CDR1 SGHTA and CDR2 FQGNSA. V trimming: 3 bases; J trimming: 4 bases; junction bases outside the gene matches: 7. This CDR3 is 16 amino acids long. The chain's CDR3 is CASSFRAGGQSDTQYF. The CDR3 coding sequence is TGTGCCAGCAGCTTTCGAGCGGGGGGGCAGTCAGATACGCAGTATTTT.

The table lists this clone with a count of one. The rearrangement links TRBV7-9 to TRBJ2-3, with TRBD2 matching over 8 bases. The V gene end was trimmed by 5 bases and the J gene end by 1 base; junction bases not matched to a gene: 5. CDR3 length equals 15 residues. CDR1 SEHNR and CDR2 FQNEAQ come from the germline V gene (reference sequence). The DNA of the CDR3 is TGTGCCAGCAGCGCCGTCGGGGGGGGCACAGATACGCAGTATTTT. It encodes CASSAVGGGTDTQYF.

The CDR3 loop reads CASSLGGGRADTQYF. The CDR3 nucleotides are TGTGCCAGCAGCTTAGGCGGGGGCAGGGCAGATACGCAGTATTTT. The gene calls are TRBV11-2 and TRBJ2-3; D may be TRBD2 (7 bases). V gave up 1 base and J gave up 4 bases, with 12 bases separating them. This CDR3 spans 15 amino acids. CDR1 SGHAT and CDR2 FQNNGV come from the germline V gene.

The J gene is TRBJ2-1, the V gene TRBV27; tentative D call: TRBD1 (5 bases). Per germline, CDR1 MNHEY and CDR2 SMNVEV (reference sequence). The CDR3 loop spans 13 amino acids. The V end lost 5 bases, the J end lost 7 bases, and 12 bases lay between the germline ends. In DNA, the CDR3 is TGTGCCAGCAGTGGGTCAGGGTTGAATGAGCAGTTCTTC. Protein sequence: CASSGSGLNEQFF.

This CDR3 is CASSSAFYGSGYEQYF. DNA for the CDR3: TGTGCCAGCAGTTCGGCTTTTTACGGGTCTGGCTACGAGCAGTACTTC. J is TRBJ2-7 and V is TRBV27, with no clear D. This CDR3 is 16 amino acids long. The ends were cut back, 4 bases at V and 3 bases at J, with 19 bases in the middle. The germline gives CDR1 MNHEY, CDR2 SMNVEV (reference sequence).

V is TRBV25-1 and J is TRBJ2-5; 7 bases align to TRBD1. The ends lost 3 bases at V and 0 bases at J; junction bases unmatched: 1. The length of the CDR3 is 14 residues. Germline values: CDR1 MGHDK, CDR2 SYGVNS. CDR3 DNA sequence: TGTGCCAGCAGTGAGAGGGGGCACCAAGAGACCCAGTACTTC. Translated: CASSERGHQETQYF. Using reference TRBV25-1 and TRBJ2-5 for the parts outside the CDR3, the full variable domain is EADIYQTPRYLVIGTGKKITLECSQTMGHDKMYWYQQDPGMELHLIHYSYGVNSTEKGDLSSESTVSRIRTEHFPLTLESARPSHTSQYLCASSERGHQETQYFGPGTRLLVL.

The chain carries TRBV6-5 and TRBJ2-1; the D is unclear. Trimming removed 5 bases at V and 0 bases at J, with 11 bases between. The CDR3 runs 15 residues. Germline-derived CDR1 and CDR2 are MNHEY and SVGAGI. CDR3 protein: CASSLGSPSYNEQFF. In DNA, the CDR3 is TGTGCCAGCAGTCTCGGTTCACCCTCCTACAATGAGCAGTTCTTC.

V is TRBV27 and J is TRBJ2-5, with TRBD1 as a possible D gene (6 bases). V was clipped by 6 bases and J by 4 bases, with 15 bases between them. The CDR3 consists of 14 residues. The germline gives CDR1 MNHEY, CDR2 SMNVEV (reference sequence). The CDR3 region is CASSPQGWVETQYF. The CDR3 bases are TGTGCCAGCAGCCCCCAGGGGTGGGTAGAGACCCAGTACTTC.

The chain combines TRBV28 with TRBJ2-2, with D maybe TRBD2 (6 bases). Trimming removed 3 bases from V and 2 bases from J, with 13 bases in between. From germline, CDR1 is MDHEN and CDR2 SYDVKM. The CDR3 has 16 amino acids. In nucleotides, the CDR3 is TGTGCCAGCAGTTTTTATGCGGGGCTTAACACCGGGGAGCTGTTTTTT. This sequence encodes CASSFYAGLNTGELFF. The full variable domain, rest sourced from reference TRBV28 and TRBJ2-2, is DVKVTQSSRYLVKRTGEKVFLECVQDMDHENMFWYRQDPGLGLRLIYFSYDVKMKEKGDIPEGYSVSREKKERFSLILESASTNQTSMYLCASSFYAGLNTGELFFGEGSRLTVL.

V and J are TRBV30 and TRBJ1-4; D call uncertain. CDR1 is GTSNPN, CDR2 SVGIG, per germline (reference sequence). Trimming stripped 4 bases from V and 8 bases from J, with 11 bases between. The CDR3 length is 12 residues. The DNA for the CDR3 is TGTGCCTGGACCCGACGCGGGGAAAAACTGTTTTTT. Protein sequence: CAWTRRGEKLFF. The full variable domain, rest sourced from reference TRBV30 and TRBJ1-4, is SQTIHQWPATLVQPVGSPLSLECTVEGTSNPNLYWYRQAAGRGLQLLFYSVGIGQISSEVPQNLSASRPQDRQFILSSKKLLLSDSGFYLCAWTRRGEKLFFGSGTQLSVL.

This chain joins TRBV5-6 and TRBJ1-1; D unresolved. V lost 6 bases, J lost 2 bases, and 14 bases lay in between. The CDR3 is 14 residues long. CDR1 is SGHDT and CDR2 is YYEEEE in the germline V gene. The CDR3 loop is CASTPGEGNTEAFF. The CDR3 DNA sequence: TGTGCCAGCACCCCGGGTGAGGGTAACACTGAAGCTTTCTTT. Full variable domain (outside the CDR3, taken from reference TRBV5-6 and TRBJ1-1): DAGVTQSPTHLIKTRGQQVTLRCSPKSGHDTVSWYQQALGQGPQFIFQYYEEEERQRGNFPDRFSGHQFPNYSSELNVNALLLGDSALYLCASTPGEGNTEAFFGQGTRLTVV.

The J gene is TRBJ1-3, the V gene TRBV6-5, with 7 nucleotides matching TRBD1. The CDR3 has 15 residues. J lost 0 bases, V lost 6 bases, and 5 bases had no gene match. Germline loops: CDR1 MNHEY, CDR2 SVGAGI. The CDR3 sequence is CASSSGTDSGNTIYF. The CDR3 bases are TGTGCCAGCAGCTCCGGGACAGACTCTGGAAACACCATATATTTT.

This chain links TRBV6-5 with TRBJ1-1; possibly TRBD1 for D (5 bases). The germline V and J ends were trimmed by 2 bases and 1 base, with 8 bases remaining between them. CDR3 length: 14 residues. CDR1 MNHEY and CDR2 SVGAGI come from the germline V gene. The CDR3 spells CASSYRGGNTEAFF. CDR3 DNA: TGTGCCAGCAGTTACCGGGGGGGGAACACTGAAGCTTTCTTT.

This clone occurred once. V is TRBV6-1 and J is TRBJ1-5; D gene ambiguous. There are 15 residues in the CDR3. The V end was cut by 0 bases, the J end by 0 bases, with 6 bases between. Germline CDR1 MNHNS, CDR2 SASEGT. The CDR3 region has the DNA TGTGCCAGCAGTGAAGCCCCAGGTAGCAATCAGCCCCAGCATTTT. This translates into CASSEAPGSNQPQHF.

The CDR3 sequence is CATGTVAEQPQHF. The DNA of the CDR3 is TGTGCCACCGGGACAGTCGCAGAGCAGCCCCAGCATTTT. The chain employs TRBV10-3 and TRBJ1-5; 7 positions agree with TRBD1. The germline V gene has CDR1 ENHRY and CDR2 SYGVKD. After removal of 10 bases from V and 7 bases from J, the junction contained 10 bases not matched to a gene. The CDR3 has 13 residues.

A remark on this clone: The conserved closing phenylalanine or tryptophan is absent in this CDR3, likely reflecting a read error. V gene TRBV10-1 combines with J gene TRBJ1-2, with D hard to call. Germline V lookup: CDR1 WNHNN, CDR2 SYGVQD (reference sequence). V lost 4 bases to trimming and J lost 8 bases, with 14 bases between them. This CDR3 spans 13 amino acids. The CDR3 protein is CASSASEALGYTL. CDR3 DNA: TGCGCCAGCAGTGCCTCGGAGGCGCTCGGCTACACCCTC.

This clone was observed a handful of times. The chain employs TRBV5-4 and TRBJ1-2, with D perhaps TRBD1 (5 bases). The CDR3 has 14 amino acids. Between the trimmed V and J ends, which lost 2 bases and 3 bases, there was a span of 11 bases. Germline CDR1 is SGHNT and CDR2 is YYREEE (reference sequence). The CDR3 DNA reads TGTGCCAGCAGCTTAATAGGGGTTGACTATGGCTACACCTTC. Translated, it gives CASSLIGVDYGYTF.

J is TRBJ1-1 and V is TRBV7-6; D remains ambiguous. Germline V gene data show CDR1 as SGHVS and CDR2 as FNYEAQ. This CDR3 is built from 13 residues. V lost 1 base, J lost 4 bases, and 7 bases lay in between. CDR3 loop: CASSLGGITEAFF. The CDR3 nucleotides are TGTGCCAGCAGCTTAGGAGGGATCACTGAAGCTTTCTTT.

V gene TRBV7-8 combines with J gene TRBJ1-5; 8 bases match TRBD1. V trimming: 1 base; J trimming: 1 base; junction bases outside the gene matches: 0. The germline gives CDR1 SGHVS, CDR2 FQNEAQ. The CDR3 runs 15 residues. This chain's CDR3 is CASSLDRGSNQPQHF. The CDR3 region has the DNA TGTGCCAGCAGCTTAGACAGGGGGAGCAATCAGCCCCAGCATTTT.

The V gene is TRBV27, the J gene TRBJ1-2, with 9 bases matching TRBD1. The CDR3 sequence is 16 residues long. J gave up 8 bases and V 5 bases, and 15 bases lay outside the gene matches. Germline CDR1 reads MNHEY; CDR2 reads SMNVEV (reference sequence). In DNA form, the CDR3 reads TGTGCCAGCAGTCCCATAGACGCGGGACAGGGAGGCGGCTACACCTTC. Residues: CASSPIDAGQGGGYTF.

This clone was detected once. The chain carries TRBV4-1 and TRBJ2-7; tentatively, D is TRBD1 (5 bases). The CDR3 runs 15 residues. V gave up 4 bases and J gave up 9 bases, with 22 bases separating them. The germline V gene encodes CDR1 MGHRA and CDR2 YSYEKL. CDR3 sequence (DNA): TGCGCCAGCAGCCCTCAAGAAGGGGCGCTACGAGGGCAGTACTTC. Amino acids: CASSPQEGALRGQYF.

The V and J genes are TRBV5-6 and TRBJ2-7; D is perhaps TRBD1 (6 bases). Trimming left V 3 bases short and J 3 bases short, with 19 bases between. There are 16 residues in the CDR3. The germline V gene has CDR1 SGHDT and CDR2 YYEEEE. The chain's CDR3 is CASSWDGPTGIYEQYF. In DNA form, the CDR3 reads TGTGCCAGCAGCTGGGATGGGCCTACAGGGATCTACGAGCAGTACTTC.